The present T cell receptor beta chain was sequenced within a study of long-term antiretroviral therapy in people with HIV (dated by TCRdb to between 2022 and 2023). About the full investigation: The earliest samples were collected roughly a decade before the 2015 WHO recommendation for immediate ART, at a time when ART was usually postponed until CD4 counts fell. The cohort contributed over 150 cryopreserved PBMC samples from about 29 adults with confirmed HIV infection, collected serially over a mean of about 6 years (range 1-12). Of the roughly 31 participants with HIV, fewer than twelve were female. A retrospective serial study tested whether ART initiation and durable HIV suppression were associated with changes in peripheral blood TRB repertoire composition and diversity. No cross-contamination during QIAcube processing turned up in test extractions that ran a monoclonal T-cell line alongside 25 to 35 polyclonal samples.

From the germline V gene, CDR1 is ENHRY and CDR2 is SYGVKD. The CDR3, cysteine through phenylalanine, is 12 amino acids long. Only CDR3 DNA is held: 36 bases, read in frame from base 1. The junction shows trimming of 8 bases on V and 6 bases on J, and the gene matches do not reach 4 bases of it. This clone was seen once. Its recognized antigen is unknown. Per-base quality was not reported, and no clone a single base away is much larger than it. The immunoSEQ hsTCRB v3.0 assay was used at survey level resolution to sequence the TRB variable region. The target sequencing depth for TRB was about 40,000-50,000 T-cell genomes per sample. An Illumina MiSeq with a v3 150-cycle kit was used to sequence the pooled TRB libraries. In the source study's methods: Repertoire analysis ran in R within a reproducible Nextflow workflow covering QC, data transformation and analysis. LymphoSeq2, an R package for exploring AIRR-Seq data, was used to implement custom analyses. A few samples yielding fewer than 5000 total TRB sequences were excluded, leaving 188 analyzed HIV repertoires. Among the 180 to 200 retained HIV repertoires, approximately 59 were collected before ART initiation and around 130 after ART initiation. Each repertoire was downsampled to 5000 TRB nucleotide sequences, and summary statistics were averaged across 100 downsampling iterations. The analysis kept only TRB sequences whose CDR3 regions were at least seven amino acids long. Diversity was assessed using a clonality score derived from Shannon entropy and using the Gini coefficient. Repertoire networks linked the top 5000 CDR3 amino acid sequences whenever two sequences differed by an edit distance of one. For TRB CDR3 amino acid sequences, GLIPH2 was used to predict antigen specificity groups and MHC restriction. Known CMV, EBV, HIV or tissue antigen associations were flagged by matching CDR3 amino acid sequences against VDJdb and McPAS-TCR. Pre-ART, post-ART and control groups were compared with Wilcoxon signed-rank tests and Holm-Bonferroni correction. TCRdb took this table from immuneACCESS and kept in-frame rearrangements with V and J called. Such tables lack part of the clones; where checked against another copy, unresolved V genes explain under half of the gap, and the rest is unexplained. Clone size and V and J calls were adopted from that table, with D and trimming inferred from the DNA. Recorded for this sample are about 25,000 clones; 65% to 90% of them occurred a single time. The ten largest clones add up to approximately 15% of the sample.

The paper as a whole reports these results and caveats: Compared with controls, HIV repertoires had narrower CDR3 length ranges, and the network structure pointed to an antigen-experienced repertoire that shifted only slightly toward naive after ART. Starting ART was linked to a significant rise in TRB diversity, yet even after long-term ART the diversity remained significantly lower than in transplant donor controls. Because pre-ART samples had limited cell numbers, profiling was done on unsorted PBMC rather than on sorted CD4+ and CD8+ T cells. No data were available on ART adherence, viral resistance or therapy changes, limiting inferences about post-ART repertoire changes. At every time point, the repertoire was dominated by expanded TRB clones first identified before ART initiation, although this dominance fluctuated and, in many PLHIV, declined after ART. The samples span the years 2004 to 2017, and the ART regimens used at that time may not be as effective as current regimens. Since PBMC availability was limited, sequencing covered only the TCR beta chain, with no alpha chain pairing.

Participants were included only if at least one PBMC sample before ART initiation and at least two post-ART samples were available. Treatment was received in the United States of America by all participants with HIV. Before DNA extraction, cryopreserved samples of about 1-11 million PBMC were thawed and then washed. At the time of the earliest PBMC sample for each participant with HIV, ages ranged from 23 to 54 years. Per participant, PBMC samples came from 1-4 timepoints prior to ART initiation and 2-8 timepoints following ART initiation, for a median of 7 samples. Serial HIV viral load, CD4+ T-cell count, ART history and demographic data were obtained for every participant. Genomic DNA was extracted from unsorted PBMC with a Qiagen kit on a QIAcube, with processing performed in batches of 12 samples.

The sequence joins TRBV10-3 to TRBJ1-2, with TRBD1 matching 9 junction bases. The clonotype was recovered from a man aged 45 to 65 with HIV. This specimen consisted of unsorted PBMCs, obtained 1.2 years after starting antiretroviral therapy. Here is the DNA: TGTGCCATCCCGGGACAGGGTAATGGCTACACCTTC. This encodes CAIPGQGNGYTF.